This T cell receptor beta chain emerged from a study of PD-L1 blockade in urothelial cancer. Across the whole study: At 3 weeks (second dose) and 6 weeks after starting treatment, blood was analyzed. Blood-derived samples held a median around 140,000 T cells.

Time point described: pretreatment peripheral blood. V lost 2 bases and J lost 3; bases outside the gene matches: 3. Per the germline V gene, CDR1 is MNHNS and CDR2 is SASEGT. This CDR3 region has 15 residues. Synthetic templates analogous to TCR were spiked into all PCRs individually. Clones were sequenced by immunoSEQ multiplex PCR, and TCRdb holds only the in-frame ones, with some missing. Of under 95,000 clones in the sample, over 75% were seen once. The sequencing used PBMCs, collected around atezolizumab (anti-PD-L1) treatment. This chain uses TRBV6-1 with TRBJ2-3; 9 bases are a match to TRBD1. This TCR came from a man in his 60s with urothelial cancer. The CDR3 DNA follows: TGTGCCAGCAGTGAACGGGACAGGGTTACAGATACGCAGTATTTT. Amino acids: CASSERDRVTDTQYF.